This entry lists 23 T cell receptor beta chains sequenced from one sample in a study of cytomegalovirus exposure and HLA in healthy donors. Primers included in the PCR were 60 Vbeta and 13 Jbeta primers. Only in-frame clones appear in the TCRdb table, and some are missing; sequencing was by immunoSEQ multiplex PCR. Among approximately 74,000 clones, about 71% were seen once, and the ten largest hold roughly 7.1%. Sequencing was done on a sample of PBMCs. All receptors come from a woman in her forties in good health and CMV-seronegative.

The CDR3 sequence: CASSPRDRATYGYTF. CDR3 nucleotide sequence: TGTGCCAGCAGTCCCCGGGACAGGGCCACCTATGGCTACACCTTC. The rearrangement links TRBV28 to TRBJ1-2, with 9 bases aligning to TRBD1. CDR3 length: 15 residues. Germline CDR1 is MDHEN and CDR2 is SYDVKM. Trimming cost V 5 bases and J 4 bases; bases outside gene matches: 8.

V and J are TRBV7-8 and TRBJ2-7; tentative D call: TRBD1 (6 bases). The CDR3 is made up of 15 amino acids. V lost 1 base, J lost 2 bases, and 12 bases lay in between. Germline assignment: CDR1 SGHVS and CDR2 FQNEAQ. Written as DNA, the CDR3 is TGTGCCAGCAGCTTAGAAGGGGGAATTACCTACGAGCAGTACTTC. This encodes CASSLEGGITYEQYF.

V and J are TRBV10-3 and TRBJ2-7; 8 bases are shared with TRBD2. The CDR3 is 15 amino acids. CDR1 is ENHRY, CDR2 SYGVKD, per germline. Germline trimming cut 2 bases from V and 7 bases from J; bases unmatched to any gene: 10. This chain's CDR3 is CAISETGTSVGEQYF. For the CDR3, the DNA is TGTGCCATCAGTGAGACCGGGACTAGTGTTGGTGAGCAGTACTTC.

The CDR3 here is CASSMRQGRGGMNTEAFF. Here the CDR3 DNA reads TGTGCCAGTAGTATGCGGCAGGGGCGAGGAGGTATGAACACTGAAGCTTTCTTT. The genes are TRBV19 and TRBJ1-1; tentative D call: TRBD1 (6 bases). The V end lost 3 bases, the J end lost 0 bases, and 20 bases lay between the germline ends. The length of the CDR3 is 18 residues. CDR1 is LNHDA and CDR2 is SQIVND in the germline V gene (reference sequence).

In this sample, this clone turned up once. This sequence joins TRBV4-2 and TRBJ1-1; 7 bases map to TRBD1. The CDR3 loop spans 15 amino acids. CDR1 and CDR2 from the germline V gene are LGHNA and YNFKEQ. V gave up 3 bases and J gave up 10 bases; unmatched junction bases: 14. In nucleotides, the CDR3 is TGTGCCAGCAGCCACACATCCCGACAGGGCAGGCCAGCTTTCTTT. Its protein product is CASSHTSRQGRPAFF.

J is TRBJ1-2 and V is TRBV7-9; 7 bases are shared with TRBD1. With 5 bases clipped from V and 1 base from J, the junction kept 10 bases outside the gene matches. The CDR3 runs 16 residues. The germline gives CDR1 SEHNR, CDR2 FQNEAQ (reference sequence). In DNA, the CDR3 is TGTGCCAGCAGCCCTAGCCTGGACAGGATTAACTATGGCTACACCTTC. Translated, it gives CASSPSLDRINYGYTF. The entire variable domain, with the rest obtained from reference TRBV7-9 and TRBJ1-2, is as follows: DTGVSQNPRHKITKRGQNVTFRCDPISEHNRLYWYRQTLGQGPEFLTYFQNEAQLEKSRLLSDRFSAERPKGSFSTLEIQRTEQGDSAMYLCASSPSLDRINYGYTFGSGTRLTVV.

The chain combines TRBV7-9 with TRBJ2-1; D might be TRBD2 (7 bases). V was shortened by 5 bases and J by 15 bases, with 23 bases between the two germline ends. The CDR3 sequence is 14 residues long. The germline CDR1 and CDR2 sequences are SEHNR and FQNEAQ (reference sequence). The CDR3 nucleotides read TGTGCCAGCAGCCTGAGGGGGGGGTTCAAAGCATGGTTCTTC. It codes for CASSLRGGFKAWFF.

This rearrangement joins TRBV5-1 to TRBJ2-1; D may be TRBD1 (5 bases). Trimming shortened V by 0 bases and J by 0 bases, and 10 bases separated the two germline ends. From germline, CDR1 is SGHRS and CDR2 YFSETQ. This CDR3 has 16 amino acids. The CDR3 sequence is CASSLGRGSSYNEQFF. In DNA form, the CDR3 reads TGCGCCAGCAGCTTGGGTAGGGGAAGCTCCTACAATGAGCAGTTCTTC.

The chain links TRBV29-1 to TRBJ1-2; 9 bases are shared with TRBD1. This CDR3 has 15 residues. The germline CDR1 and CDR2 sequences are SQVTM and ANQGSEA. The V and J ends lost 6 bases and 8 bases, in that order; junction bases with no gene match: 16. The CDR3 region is CSVRGQGGQPDGYTF. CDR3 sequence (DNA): TGCAGCGTGCGGGGACAGGGAGGTCAGCCGGACGGCTACACCTTC.

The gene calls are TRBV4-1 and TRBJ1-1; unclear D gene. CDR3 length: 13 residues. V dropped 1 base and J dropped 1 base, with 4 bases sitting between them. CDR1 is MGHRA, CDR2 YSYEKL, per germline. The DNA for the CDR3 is TGCGCCAGCAGCCAAGCAGGGAACACTGAAGCTTTCTTT. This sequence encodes CASSQAGNTEAFF.

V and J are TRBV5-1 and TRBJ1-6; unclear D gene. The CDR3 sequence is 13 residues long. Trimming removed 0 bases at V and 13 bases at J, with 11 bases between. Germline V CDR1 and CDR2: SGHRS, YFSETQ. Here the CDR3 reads CASSLDALSPLHF. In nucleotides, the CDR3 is TGCGCCAGCAGCTTGGACGCTCTATCTCCCCTCCACTTT.

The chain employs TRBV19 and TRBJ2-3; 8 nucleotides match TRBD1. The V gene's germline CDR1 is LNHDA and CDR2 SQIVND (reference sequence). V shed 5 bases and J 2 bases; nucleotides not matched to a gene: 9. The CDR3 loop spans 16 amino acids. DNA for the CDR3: TGTGCCAGTAGTTCCCCCAGGGGGCGCATCACAGATACGCAGTATTTT. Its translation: CASSSPRGRITDTQYF.

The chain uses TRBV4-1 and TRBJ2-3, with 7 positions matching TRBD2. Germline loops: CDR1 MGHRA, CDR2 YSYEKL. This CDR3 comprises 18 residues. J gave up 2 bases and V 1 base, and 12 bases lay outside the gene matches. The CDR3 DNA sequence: TGCGCCAGCAGCCAAGTCGGCGCCAGCGGGAAAACCACAGATACGCAGTATTTT. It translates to CASSQVGASGKTTDTQYF.

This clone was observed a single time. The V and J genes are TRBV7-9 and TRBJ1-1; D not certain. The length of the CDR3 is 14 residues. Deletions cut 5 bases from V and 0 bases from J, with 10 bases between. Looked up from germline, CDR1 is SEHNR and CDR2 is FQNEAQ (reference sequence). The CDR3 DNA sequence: TGTGCCAGCAGCCAGAAACAGATGAACACTGAAGCTTTCTTT. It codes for CASSQKQMNTEAFF.

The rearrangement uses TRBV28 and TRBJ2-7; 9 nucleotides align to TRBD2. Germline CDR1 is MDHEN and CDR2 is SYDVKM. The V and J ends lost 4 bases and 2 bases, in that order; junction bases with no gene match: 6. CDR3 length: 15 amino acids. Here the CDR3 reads CASSYEGLATYEQYF. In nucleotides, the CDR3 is TGTGCCAGCAGTTATGAGGGACTAGCCACCTACGAGCAGTACTTC.

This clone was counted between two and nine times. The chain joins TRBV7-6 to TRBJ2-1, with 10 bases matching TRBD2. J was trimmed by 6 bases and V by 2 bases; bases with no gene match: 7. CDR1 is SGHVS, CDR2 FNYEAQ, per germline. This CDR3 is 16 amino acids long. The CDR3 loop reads CASSLKAGGPGNEQFF. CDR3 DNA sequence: TGTGCCAGCAGCTTAAAAGCGGGAGGGCCCGGCAATGAGCAGTTCTTC. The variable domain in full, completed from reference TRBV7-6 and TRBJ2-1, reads GAGVSQSPRYKVTKRGQDVALRCDPISGHVSLYWYRQALGQGPEFLTYFNYEAQQDKSGLPNDRFSAERPEGSISTLTIQRTEQRDSAMYRCASSLKAGGPGNEQFFGPGTRLTVL.

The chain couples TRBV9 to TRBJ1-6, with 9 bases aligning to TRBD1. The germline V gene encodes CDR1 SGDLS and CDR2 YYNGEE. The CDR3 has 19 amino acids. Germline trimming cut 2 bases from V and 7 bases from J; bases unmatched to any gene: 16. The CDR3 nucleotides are TGTGCCAGCAGCGTCCCCAGCGCCGGGACAGGGTATTGGAATTCACCCCTCCACTTT. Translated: CASSVPSAGTGYWNSPLHF. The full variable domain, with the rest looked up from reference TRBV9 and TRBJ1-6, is DSGVTQTPKHLITATGQRVTLRCSPRSGDLSVYWYQQSLDQGLQFLIQYYNGEERAKGNILERFSAQQFPDLHSELNLSSLELGDSALYFCASSVPSAGTGYWNSPLHFGNGTRLTVT.

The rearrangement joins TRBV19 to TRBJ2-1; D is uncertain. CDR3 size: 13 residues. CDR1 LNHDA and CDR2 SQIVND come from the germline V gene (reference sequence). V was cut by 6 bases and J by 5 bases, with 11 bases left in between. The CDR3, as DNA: TGTGCCAGTAGCTGGCTAGATGACAATGAGCAGTTCTTC. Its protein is CASSWLDDNEQFF.

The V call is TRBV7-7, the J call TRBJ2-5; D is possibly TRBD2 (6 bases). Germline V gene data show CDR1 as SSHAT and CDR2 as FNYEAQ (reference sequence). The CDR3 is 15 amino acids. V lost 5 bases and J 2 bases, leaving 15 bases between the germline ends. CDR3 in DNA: TGTGCCAGCAGCCAAGGCGGGGCGATACAAGAGACCCAGTACTTC. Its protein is CASSQGGAIQETQYF.

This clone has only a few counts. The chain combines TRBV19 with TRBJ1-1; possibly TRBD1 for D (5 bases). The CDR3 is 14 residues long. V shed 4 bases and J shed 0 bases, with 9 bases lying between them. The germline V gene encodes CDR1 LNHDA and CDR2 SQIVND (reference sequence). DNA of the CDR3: TGTGCCAGTAGTAGACAGCCCATGAACACTGAAGCTTTCTTT. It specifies CASSRQPMNTEAFF.

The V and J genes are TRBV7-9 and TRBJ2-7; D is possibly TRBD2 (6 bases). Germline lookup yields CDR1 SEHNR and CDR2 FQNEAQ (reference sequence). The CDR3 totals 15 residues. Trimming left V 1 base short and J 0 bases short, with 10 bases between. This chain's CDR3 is CASSLVSGNSYEQYF. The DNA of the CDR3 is TGTGCCAGCAGCTTAGTTAGCGGAAACTCCTACGAGCAGTACTTC.

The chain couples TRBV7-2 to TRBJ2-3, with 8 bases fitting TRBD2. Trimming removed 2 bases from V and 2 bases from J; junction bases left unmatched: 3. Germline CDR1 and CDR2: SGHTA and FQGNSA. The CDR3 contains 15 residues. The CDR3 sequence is CASSLRREDTDTQYF. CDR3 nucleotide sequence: TGTGCCAGCAGCTTAAGGCGGGAGGACACAGATACGCAGTATTTT.

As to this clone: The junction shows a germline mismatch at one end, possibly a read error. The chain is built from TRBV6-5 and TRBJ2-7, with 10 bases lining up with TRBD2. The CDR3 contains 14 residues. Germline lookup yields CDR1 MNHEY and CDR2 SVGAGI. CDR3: CASSYGVDFGLADF. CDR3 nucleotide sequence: TGTGCCAGCAGTTACGGCGTGGATTTCGGACTAGCGGATTTC.